The TCR beta chain described here comes from a study of CD8+ T cells in alopecia areata. Study at large: It was oral tofacitinib, at 5 to 10 mg twice daily, that treated patients received. Tofacitinib dosing lasted 6 to 18 months, which was then followed by 6 months off drug. Study-wide results and caveats: Scalp sequencing also captures normal skin's resident alphabeta T cells.

Patients with alopecia areata provided lesional scalp punch biopsies as well as peripheral blood. Reverse transcription of extracted RNA yielded cDNA, which provided the sequencing template. Method: immunoSEQ multiplex PCR; TCRdb's copy keeps in-frame clones and lacks some. In the table there are roughly 200,000 clones, 50% to 70% of which are singletons. The CDR3 runs to 12 residues. The germline V and J ends were trimmed by 3 bases and 7 bases, with 9 bases remaining between them. Germline CDR1 and CDR2: SNHLY and FYNNEI. Only a few counts were recorded for this clone. The antigen is undetermined. The specimen was CD4+ T cells sorted from blood, collected at week 0. The chain combines TRBV2 with TRBJ1-2; D is undetermined. The source is a human donor with alopecia areata. CDR3 sequence: CASSEQRLGYTF. The CDR3 DNA reads as TGTGCCAGCAGTGAGCAGAGGCTTGGCTACACCTTC. Full variable domain (missing parts from reference TRBV2 and TRBJ1-2): EPEVTQTPSHQVTQMGQEVILRCVPISNHLYFYWYRQILGQKVEFLVSFYNNEISEKSEIFDDQFSVERPDGSNFTLKIRSTKLEDSAMYFCASSEQRLGYTFGSGTRLTVV.